The sequence of this TCR beta chain was determined in a study of early T cells in non-severe SARS-CoV-2 infection. Study conclusions and caveats: Sequences matched to VDJdb favored anti-spike CD8 responses, while private and CD4 specificities were missed.

This clonotype was seen repeatedly, ten times or more. Its antigen is not identified. Separate cDNA molecules each had unique molecular identifiers attached to them. TCRdb analysed the 5' RACE reads with MiXCR anew, one entry per CDR3 protein. Here the sample spans about 19,000 distinct CDR3 sequences, about 4.2% being singletons. This CDR3 region has 15 residues. V shed 5 bases and J shed 1 base, with 13 bases lying between them. CDR1 MNHEY and CDR2 SVGAGI come from the germline V gene. The source is an adult who was a healthcare worker with PCR-confirmed SARS-CoV-2 infection or an uninfected control (not recorded which). The chain combines TRBV6-5 with TRBJ2-3; D is possibly TRBD2 (6 bases). Specimen: whole blood. CDR3 nucleotide sequence: TGTGCCAGCAGTCCCCAGCAGCGGGGCACAGATACGCAGTATTTT. As protein: CASSPQQRGTDTQYF.